Described below is a single T cell receptor (beta chain) sequence and its context. Its antigen is not identified. The CDR3 contains 14 residues. Per germline, CDR1 MNHEY and CDR2 SMNVEV (reference sequence). The V and J ends lost 6 bases and 8 bases respectively, with 17 bases between them. The sample comes from a study of graft-versus-host responses after intestinal transplantation. Data came from immunoSEQ multiplex PCR; TCRdb stores just in-frame clones and leaves some out. Among about 93,000 clones listed, roughly four fifths were seen once. The sequence derives from a human donor who received an intestinal transplant. The chain recombines TRBV27 with TRBJ2-1; D may be TRBD1 (6 bases). The sample consisted of unstimulated CD4+ T cells sorted from spleen or lymph node cells, taken before intestinal transplant. CDR3 in DNA: TGTGCCAGCAGCCGACAGGTCGAAAGCGATGAGCAGTTCTTC. It yields the protein CASSRQVESDEQFF.